The 20 T cell receptor beta chains below all came from one sample that was sequenced in a study of T cell repertoires in cytomegalovirus infection. In TCRdb, the reads were re-called with MiXCR into one record per CDR3 protein. The sample consists of around 200,000 distinct CDR3 sequences, about 39% of them appearing once. These receptors' targets are unknown. The source material was CD8+ T cells from cultured PBMCs, sampled from culture after CMV antigen stimulation. These receptors were obtained from a human donor in good health (CMV status not recorded). Some clones in this sample may be carry-over from other donors' samples.

The J gene is TRBJ2-7, the V gene TRBV28; D not resolved. This CDR3 contains 10 residues. Germline V gene sequence: CDR1 MDHEN, CDR2 SYDVKM. Trimming left V 8 bases short and J 6 bases short, with 8 bases between. Written as DNA, the CDR3 is TGTGCCAGCGGGATTCGCGAGCAGTACTTC. Translation: CASGIREQYF. The entire variable domain, with the rest obtained from reference TRBV28 and TRBJ2-7, is as follows: DVKVTQSSRYLVKRTGEKVFLECVQDMDHENMFWYRQDPGLGLRLIYFSYDVKMKEKGDIPEGYSVSREKKERFSLILESASTNQTSMYLCASGIREQYFGPGTRLTVT.

This chain connects TRBV19 to TRBJ2-7; 9 bases are a match to TRBD2. The CDR3 runs to 16 residues. Trimming at V came to 3 bases and at J to 7 bases, leaving 13 bases not matched to a gene. Germline CDR1 and CDR2: LNHDA and SQIVND (reference sequence). The CDR3 protein is CASSITSGGPVGEQYF. The DNA of the CDR3 is TGTGCCAGTAGTATCACAAGCGGGGGGCCCGTTGGGGAGCAGTACTTC.

V and J are TRBV7-2 and TRBJ2-7, with D maybe TRBD1 (6 bases). The CDR3 sequence is 13 residues long. Trimming shortened V by 8 bases and J by 2 bases, and 13 bases separated the two germline ends. Germline CDR1 reads SGHTA; CDR2 reads FQGNSA. CDR3 nucleotide sequence: TGTGCCAGCTCAACAGGGCGTACCTACGAGCAGTACTTC. Translated: CASSTGRTYEQYF.

This clonotype appeared many times. The V gene is TRBV7-3, the J gene TRBJ2-1; 13 positions agree with TRBD2. V shed 5 bases, J shed 8 bases, and the junction held 6 bases outside the gene matches. Germline assignment: CDR1 SGHTA and CDR2 FQGTGA. This CDR3 spans 15 amino acids. The DNA of the CDR3 is TGTGCCAGCAGCACTAGCGGGAGGGCCGAGGATGAGCAGTTCTTC. Its translation: CASSTSGRAEDEQFF.

Ten or more counts support this clonotype. The chain joins TRBV7-8 to TRBJ2-7, with 7 bases identical to TRBD1. Germline CDR1 and CDR2: SGHVS and FQNEAQ. This CDR3 is built from 13 residues. V shed 5 bases, J shed 1 base, and the junction held 2 bases outside the gene matches. This CDR3 reads CASSPGQSYEQYF. The CDR3, as DNA: TGTGCCAGCAGCCCGGGACAGTCCTACGAGCAGTACTTC.

The J gene is TRBJ2-5, the V gene TRBV9; 7 nucleotides agree with TRBD1. Losses at the gene ends were 4 bases for V and 1 base for J; bases not matched to a gene: 7. The germline V gene has CDR1 SGDLS and CDR2 YYNGEE. The CDR3 is made up of 15 amino acids. The CDR3 region has the DNA TGTGCCAGCAGCCAAGGGGGCTCTACCCAAGAGACCCAGTACTTC. Translating gives CASSQGGSTQETQYF.

The chain couples TRBV27 to TRBJ1-2; the match to TRBD1 covers 12 bases. Trimming at V came to 6 bases and at J to 2 bases, leaving 4 bases not matched to a gene. The germline V gene has CDR1 MNHEY and CDR2 SMNVEV (reference sequence). The CDR3 runs 15 residues. CDR3 sequence reads: CASRTGTGGNYGYTF. CDR3 in DNA: TGTGCCAGCAGAACCGGGACAGGGGGCAACTATGGCTACACCTTC.

The rearrangement links TRBV28 to TRBJ1-5, with unresolved D. Trimming took off 10 bases at V and 4 bases at J, with 20 bases between the two ends. This CDR3 has 15 amino acids. The germline CDR1 and CDR2 sequences are MDHEN and SYDVKM. The CDR3 region is CAIEPNYPNNQPQHF. Written as DNA, the CDR3 is TGTGCCATCGAACCCAATTATCCCAATAATCAGCCCCAGCATTTT.

The CDR3 spells CASSAPGSPRETQYF. The CDR3 DNA sequence: TGTGCCAGCAGCGCCCCGGGCTCCCCACGAGAGACCCAGTACTTC. The chain links TRBV11-1 to TRBJ2-5, with no clear D. The CDR3 totals 15 residues. Germline assignment: CDR1 SGHAT and CDR2 FQDESV (reference sequence). V lost 5 bases, J lost 4 bases, and 17 bases lay in between.

This clonotype was recorded many times. The CDR3 region is CASSRLVGRALYNEQFF. CDR3 nucleotide sequence: TGTGCCAGCAGCCGTCTCGTAGGTAGGGCCTTATACAATGAGCAGTTCTTC. This rearrangement joins TRBV7-6 to TRBJ2-1; the D is unclear. CDR3 length: 17 amino acids. CDR1 is SGHVS and CDR2 is FNYEAQ in the germline V gene. V lost 5 bases and J 4 bases, leaving 21 bases between the germline ends.

This sequence joins TRBV28 and TRBJ1-4, with D perhaps matching TRBD1 (6 bases). The CDR3 contains 16 residues. The V gene's germline CDR1 is MDHEN and CDR2 SYDVKM. Trimming stripped 3 bases from V and 4 bases from J, with 15 bases between. The CDR3 region is CASSLGRGRSNEKLFF. The CDR3 DNA sequence: TGTGCCAGCAGTTTGGGCAGGGGTAGGAGTAATGAAAAACTGTTTTTT. Variable domain in full (rest from reference TRBV28 and TRBJ1-4): DVKVTQSSRYLVKRTGEKVFLECVQDMDHENMFWYRQDPGLGLRLIYFSYDVKMKEKGDIPEGYSVSREKKERFSLILESASTNQTSMYLCASSLGRGRSNEKLFFGSGTQLSVL.

Concerning this clonotype: Compared with germline, one end of the junction differs, possibly owing to a read error. V and J are TRBV5-3 and TRBJ1-5, with TRBD1 as a possible D gene (5 bases). TRBV5-3 is identified as an open reading frame with a role that is uncertain. This CDR3 contains 16 residues. CDR3 nucleotides: TGTGCCAGCAGCTTGGCCTCTGGGGCGCGCAATCAGCCCCAGCATTTT. Its translation is CASSLASGARNQPQHF.

The chain is built from TRBV29-1 and TRBJ2-1; D not certain. V lost 5 bases to trimming and J lost 5 bases, with 19 bases between them. Per germline, CDR1 SQVTM and CDR2 ANQGSEA. This CDR3 is built from 15 residues. This CDR3 is CSVSLWDQRNNEQFF. The CDR3, as DNA: TGCAGCGTTAGTCTTTGGGATCAAAGAAACAATGAGCAGTTCTTC.

This clonotype was seen a few times. V is TRBV7-8 and J is TRBJ1-2; D remains ambiguous. The CDR3 is made up of 13 amino acids. V shed 5 bases and J shed 0 bases, with 7 bases lying between them. CDR1 SGHVS and CDR2 FQNEAQ come from the germline V gene. DNA for the CDR3: TGTGCCAGCAGCGAGAGGGCTAACTATGGCTACACCTTC. This encodes CASSERANYGYTF.

The V and J genes are TRBV6-6 and TRBJ2-1; 8 bases agree with TRBD2. Per the germline V gene, CDR1 is MNHNY and CDR2 is SVGAGI (reference sequence). This CDR3 has 15 residues. V was pared by 2 bases and J by 3 bases, with 3 bases of the junction left unmatched. The CDR3 DNA follows: TGTGCCAGCAGTTACCTCAGCGGGGGCTACAATGAGCAGTTCTTC. Amino acid sequence: CASSYLSGGYNEQFF.

The chain combines TRBV7-2 with TRBJ2-1; D remains ambiguous. Germline-derived CDR1 and CDR2 are SGHTA and FQGNSA. This CDR3 comprises 14 residues. V was shortened by 5 bases and J by 4 bases, with 12 bases between the two germline ends. The DNA for the CDR3 is TGTGCCAGCAGCCGGACGGAGCTATACAATGAGCAGTTCTTC. Its translation: CASSRTELYNEQFF.

This clonotype was seen more than once but under ten times. V gene TRBV4-1 combines with J gene TRBJ2-7; D unclear. Trimming took 2 bases from V and 2 from J, leaving 19 bases between them. The CDR3 contains 17 residues. The germline V gene has CDR1 MGHRA and CDR2 YSYEKL. The CDR3 reads CASSQRSNPGLTYEQYF. The CDR3 bases are TGCGCCAGCAGCCAACGCTCCAACCCAGGTCTGACCTACGAGCAGTACTTC.

This clonotype occurred a few times. This chain links TRBV12-5 with TRBJ2-1; D unclear. V was shortened by 7 bases and J by 7 bases, with 11 bases between the two germline ends. This CDR3 spans 12 amino acids. Germline loops: CDR1 LGHNT, CDR2 FRNRAP. The CDR3 region has the DNA TGTGCTAGTGTTTTAACCGGGAATGAGCAGTTCTTC. Its translation: CASVLTGNEQFF.

The rearrangement joins TRBV6-5 to TRBJ2-1, with 7 nucleotides matching TRBD1. Germline CDR1 MNHEY, CDR2 SVGAGI. This CDR3 contains 16 residues. V was clipped by 5 bases and J by 8 bases; unmatched bases: 15. The CDR3 DNA sequence: TGTGCCAGCAGTCGTCTTAGGGACAGTCCTATTCATGAGCAGTTCTTC. Its translation: CASSRLRDSPIHEQFF.

This clonotype has just a few counts. This chain uses TRBV12-5 with TRBJ2-1; 7 bases fit TRBD1. V gave up 0 bases and J gave up 7 bases; unmatched junction bases: 9. This CDR3 is built from 16 residues. The germline V gene encodes CDR1 LGHNT and CDR2 FRNRAP. The CDR3 DNA is TGTGCTAGTGGTTTGGTCACAGGGGCTAAAGTGAATGAGCAGTTCTTC. The encoded protein is CASGLVTGAKVNEQFF.